These 6 T cell receptor beta chains were sequenced from one sample in a study of PD-1 blockade in classical Hodgkin lymphoma. Sequencing was performed with immunoSEQ multiplex PCR; in TCRdb, only in-frame clones are kept and a portion is missing. Of fewer than 75,000 clones in the sample, approximately 90% were seen once. All patients experienced relapse after autologous stem cell transplantation, and brentuximab vedotin exposure was variable. The sequences come from peripheral blood mononuclear cells (PBMCs), collected before the second cycle of nivolumab. These receptors all stem from a human donor with classical Hodgkin lymphoma.

This chain uses TRBV4-2 with TRBJ1-1; no clear D. The V end was cut by 0 bases, the J end by 3 bases, with 8 bases between. The CDR3 covers 14 residues. Germline V gives CDR1 LGHNA, CDR2 YNFKEQ. This CDR3 is CASSQDPGDTEAFF. In nucleotides, the CDR3 is TGTGCCAGCAGCCAAGACCCCGGGGACACTGAAGCTTTCTTT.

The chain uses TRBV6-5 and TRBJ1-2; the D gene is possibly TRBD1 (6 bases). V was clipped by 6 bases and J by 0 bases, with 11 bases between them. This CDR3 contains 14 residues. Germline CDR1 and CDR2: MNHEY and SVGAGI. This CDR3 is CASSRTDTNYGYTF. The CDR3 bases are TGTGCCAGCAGCAGGACAGATACTAACTATGGCTACACCTTC.

The V and J genes are TRBV28 and TRBJ1-2; D unclear. CDR1 is MDHEN, CDR2 SYDVKM, per germline. CDR3 length equals 13 residues. The V end lost 6 bases, the J end lost 3 bases, and 11 bases lay between the germline ends. The chain's CDR3 is CASSEGGDYGYTF. The CDR3 nucleotides read TGTGCCAGCAGCGAGGGAGGAGACTATGGCTACACCTTC.

The chain has TRBV7-2 and TRBJ2-7; no firm D call. The CDR3 has 12 residues. The germline CDR1 and CDR2 sequences are SGHTA and FQGNSA. V lost 5 bases and J 2 bases, leaving 7 bases between the germline ends. CDR3 sequence: CASSTRPYEQYF. CDR3 DNA: TGTGCCAGCAGCACCAGACCCTACGAGCAGTACTTC.

The chain has TRBV5-1 and TRBJ1-2; 7 nucleotides match TRBD1. Germline CDR1 is SGHRS and CDR2 is YFSETQ. There are 15 residues in the CDR3. Germline trimming cut 0 bases from V and 7 bases from J; bases unmatched to any gene: 9. CDR3 amino acids: CASSLDSGGGGGYTF. In nucleotides, the CDR3 is TGCGCCAGCAGCTTGGATTCAGGGGGGGGCGGTGGCTACACCTTC.

The chain combines TRBV15 with TRBJ2-1; D might be TRBD2 (6 bases). Germline V gene data show CDR1 as LNHNV and CDR2 as YYDKDF (reference sequence). This CDR3 has 13 residues. V lost 3 bases, J lost 3 bases, and 6 bases lay in between. This chain's CDR3 is CATSSGSYNEQFF. CDR3 nucleotide sequence: TGTGCCACCAGCAGCGGGAGCTACAATGAGCAGTTCTTC.